These 22 T cell receptor beta chains share one sample of origin, sequenced in a study of T cell repertoires in cytomegalovirus infection. TCRdb reanalysed the reads using MiXCR and keeps one entry per CDR3 protein. The repertoire consists of around 260,000 distinct CDR3 sequences, with about 25% occurring once and the leading ten covering around 13%. Sample: PBMCs. The source is a human donor in good health (CMV status not recorded). Some clones in this sample may be carry-over from other donors' samples.

The genes are TRBV2 and TRBJ2-5; D is perhaps TRBD1 (5 bases). V was trimmed by 6 bases and J by 3 bases, leaving 20 bases between them. CDR3 length: 16 amino acids. Germline V lookup: CDR1 SNHLY, CDR2 FYNNEI. CDR3 DNA: TGTGCCAGCAGCCTCTCCTTTAGGGGCAATGAAGAGACCCAGTACTTC. Its protein product is CASSLSFRGNEETQYF.

V gene TRBV28 combines with J gene TRBJ2-3; the D gene is possibly TRBD1 (5 bases). Germline CDR1 is MDHEN and CDR2 is SYDVKM. Trimming took off 6 bases at V and 4 bases at J, with 11 bases between the two ends. This CDR3 region has 13 residues. The CDR3 here is CASSLQAPDTQYF. The CDR3 region has the DNA TGTGCCAGCAGCTTACAGGCCCCAGATACGCAGTATTTT.

This clonotype was seen ten or more times. V is TRBV29-1 and J is TRBJ2-3; D is unclear. CDR3 length: 14 amino acids. The V and J ends lost 3 bases and 2 bases respectively, with 12 bases between them. Germline V gene lookup returns CDR1 SQVTM and CDR2 ANQGSEA. The CDR3 sequence: CSVDTRPSTDTQYF. Here the CDR3 DNA reads TGCAGCGTTGATACCAGGCCTTCCACAGATACGCAGTATTTT.

This clonotype was counted once. This rearrangement joins TRBV15 to TRBJ1-5; 9 bases align to TRBD1. The CDR3 covers 14 residues. The V and J ends lost 3 bases and 8 bases, in that order; junction bases with no gene match: 5. CDR1 and CDR2 from the germline V gene are LNHNV and YYDKDF (reference sequence). CDR3 bases: TGTGCCACCAGCAGGAGGGACAGGGAGAAGCCCCAGCATTTT. Protein: CATSRRDREKPQHF.

The sample holds many counts of this clonotype. CDR3 sequence reads: CASSLEPGQIYGYTF. In nucleotides, the CDR3 is TGTGCCAGCAGCTTAGAACCCGGACAGATATACGGCTACACCTTC. The chain carries TRBV7-2 and TRBJ1-2; tentatively, D is TRBD1 (6 bases). The CDR3 consists of 15 residues. Between the trimmed V and J ends, which lost 1 base and 8 bases, there was a span of 17 bases. Germline lookup yields CDR1 SGHTA and CDR2 FQGNSA. The complete variable domain, with remaining parts taken from reference TRBV7-2 and TRBJ1-2, reads GAGVSQSPSNKVTEKGKDVELRCDPISGHTALYWYRQSLGQGLEFLIYFQGNSAPDKSGLPSDRFSAERTGGSVSTLTIQRTQQEDSAVYLCASSLEPGQIYGYTFGSGTRLTVV.

This clonotype has a count of ten or more. The CDR3 sequence: CASSSSSYNEQFF. The DNA for the CDR3 is TGTGCCAGCAGCTCGAGCTCCTACAATGAGCAGTTCTTC. The V call is TRBV6-2 or TRBV6-3, the J call TRBJ2-1; D unclear. The CDR3 totals 13 residues. Germline V gene data show CDR1 as MNHEY and CDR2 as SVGEGT. The germline V and J ends were trimmed by 6 bases and 0 bases, with 6 bases remaining between them.

This clonotype occurred a few times. The chain recombines TRBV2 with TRBJ2-1; 8 bases fit TRBD1. The V and J ends lost 6 bases and 2 bases, in that order; junction bases with no gene match: 3. Germline loops: CDR1 SNHLY, CDR2 FYNNEI. The CDR3 runs to 14 residues. The CDR3 DNA follows: TGTGCCAGCAGCGGACAGGGAACCTACAATGAGCAGTTCTTC. Protein product: CASSGQGTYNEQFF.

The chain joins TRBV7-3 to TRBJ2-2, with unresolved D. CDR1 is SGHTA and CDR2 is FQGTGA in the germline V gene. V lost 5 bases and J lost 2, with 15 bases in between. CDR3 length equals 16 residues. The CDR3 is CASSPTTALNTGELFF. DNA of the CDR3: TGTGCCAGCAGCCCCACCACCGCACTAAACACCGGGGAGCTGTTTTTT.

In its sample, this clonotype was seen once. V usage is TRBV28 and J usage is TRBJ1-5; D remains ambiguous. This CDR3 region has 15 residues. V was cut by 5 bases and J by 7 bases, with 18 bases left in between. Germline V gives CDR1 MDHEN, CDR2 SYDVKM. The CDR3 spells CASSIPRRAGQPQHF. In DNA form, the CDR3 reads TGTGCCAGCAGTATCCCAAGGAGAGCTGGACAGCCCCAGCATTTT.

The chain couples TRBV6-2 or TRBV6-3 to TRBJ2-1; 9 bases map to TRBD2. Per germline, CDR1 MNHEY and CDR2 SVGEGT. The V segment lost 8 bases and the J segment 4 bases; nucleotides outside the gene matches: 9. This CDR3 spans 15 amino acids. The CDR3 spells CASRPRLAAYNEQFF. DNA for the CDR3: TGTGCCAGCCGCCCCCGACTAGCGGCTTACAATGAGCAGTTCTTC.

This clonotype appeared a few times. The genes are TRBV7-7 and TRBJ1-4, with 9 bases identical to TRBD1. Germline trimming cut 5 bases from V and 5 bases from J; bases unmatched to any gene: 6. Germline assignment: CDR1 SSHAT and CDR2 FNYEAQ (reference sequence). This CDR3 contains 15 residues. CDR3 amino acids: CASSPGDRENEKLFF. CDR3 in DNA: TGTGCCAGCAGCCCGGGGGACAGGGAAAATGAAAAACTGTTTTTT.

The chain uses TRBV20-1 and TRBJ2-7, with 10 bases fitting TRBD1. Losses at the gene ends were 1 base for V and 6 bases for J; bases not matched to a gene: 9. The CDR3 sequence is 15 residues long. CDR1 and CDR2 from the germline V gene are DFQATT and SNEGSKA (reference sequence). The CDR3 coding sequence is TGCAGTGCTAGAGGTTGGACAGGGGGAAAGGCCGAGCAGTACTTC. The encoded protein is CSARGWTGGKAEQYF.

This clonotype was recorded at least ten times. The chain employs TRBV12-3 or TRBV12-4 and TRBJ2-1, with TRBD2 identical over 9 bases. V dropped 6 bases and J dropped 0; count of bases not matched to a gene: 3. There are 15 residues in the CDR3. CDR3 amino acids: CASRGTSLSYNEQFF. The CDR3 DNA is TGTGCCAGCAGGGGGACTAGCCTCTCCTACAATGAGCAGTTCTTC.

The CDR3 loop reads CAITKTSGDKETQYF. DNA for the CDR3: TGTGCCATCACTAAGACTAGCGGGGATAAAGAGACCCAGTACTTC. This sequence joins TRBV10-3 and TRBJ2-5; 11 nucleotides align to TRBD2. The junction had 7 bases not matched to a gene; V was cut back by 7 bases and J by 3 bases. Germline V gene lookup returns CDR1 ENHRY and CDR2 SYGVKD. The CDR3 runs to 15 residues.

As regards this clonotype: A much larger clone differs by one base, so this may be a read error. Given the absence of the conserved phenylalanine or tryptophan at the CDR3 end, a read error is likely. The chain carries TRBV28 and TRBJ1-4; D unclear. Per the germline V gene, CDR1 is MDHEN and CDR2 is SYDVKM. This CDR3 is 17 amino acids long. V was shortened by 7 bases and J by 0 bases, with 18 bases between the two germline ends. In DNA, the CDR3 is TGTGCCAGCATAGGCCACGTCACTACTCCAACTAATGAAAAACTGTTTATT. It yields the protein CASIGHVTTPTNEKLFI.

J is TRBJ2-5 and V is TRBV5-4; TRBD2 agrees at 10 bases. V lost 5 bases to trimming and J lost 5 bases; unmatched junction nucleotides: 12. CDR1 is SGHNT and CDR2 is YYREEE in the germline V gene (reference sequence). CDR3 size: 16 residues. This CDR3 reads CASSLAGGYEGETQYF. The CDR3 nucleotides are TGTGCCAGCAGTTTAGCGGGGGGCTATGAGGGGGAGACCCAGTACTTC.

There are many counts of this clonotype. The rearrangement uses TRBV7-2 and TRBJ2-1, with a tentative D call TRBD2 (5 bases). The CDR3 is 16 residues long. From germline, CDR1 is SGHTA and CDR2 FQGNSA. V was cut by 5 bases and J by 2 bases, with 16 bases left in between. This CDR3 reads CASSRHLGVTYNEQFF. The CDR3 DNA sequence: TGTGCCAGCAGCCGACACCTCGGGGTCACCTACAATGAGCAGTTCTTC.

This rearrangement joins TRBV20-1 to TRBJ2-3; D remains ambiguous. Germline V gene sequence: CDR1 DFQATT, CDR2 SNEGSKA (reference sequence). CDR3 size: 11 residues. As DNA, the CDR3 is TGCAGCCCGGCCTTAGGCGATACGCAGTATTTT. Amino acids: CSPALGDTQYF.

This clonotype has just a few counts. The rearrangement uses TRBV5-1 and TRBJ2-7, with TRBD2 matching over 9 bases. Germline CDR1 reads SGHRS; CDR2 reads YFSETQ. The CDR3 extends over 16 amino acids. V shed 0 bases, J shed 0 bases, and the junction held 4 bases outside the gene matches. The CDR3 loop is CASSLGSGGSSYEQYF. CDR3 coding DNA: TGCGCCAGCAGCTTGGGGAGCGGGGGGTCCTCCTACGAGCAGTACTTC.

This clonotype was recorded a few times. V gene TRBV28 combines with J gene TRBJ1-1; weak D call: TRBD1 (6 bases). V was shortened by 5 bases and J by 6 bases, with 16 bases between the two germline ends. This CDR3 is 14 amino acids long. Looked up from germline, CDR1 is MDHEN and CDR2 is SYDVKM. Here the CDR3 reads CASSPQGGSPEAFF. DNA of the CDR3: TGTGCCAGCAGTCCTCAAGGGGGGTCCCCTGAAGCTTTCTTT.

Comment on this clonotype: A much larger clone is a single base away; this may be a read error. The gene calls are TRBV7-2 and TRBJ2-1, with D tentatively TRBD2 (5 bases). The CDR3 is 13 amino acids. V lost 5 bases and J 9 bases, leaving 14 bases between the germline ends. The V gene's germline CDR1 is SGHTA and CDR2 FQGNSA. CDR3: CASSRESLGEQFF. DNA for the CDR3: TGTGCCAGCAGCCGGGAAAGTCTGGGTGAGCAGTTCTTC. Supplemented by reference TRBV7-2 and TRBJ2-1, the full variable domain reads GAGVSQSPSNKVTEKGKDVELRCDPISGHTALYWYRQSLGQGLEFLIYFQGNSAPDKSGLPSDRFSAERTGGSVSTLTIQRTQQEDSAVYLCASSRESLGEQFFGPGTRLTVL.

The sample holds a few counts of this clonotype. The genes are TRBV4-3 and TRBJ2-3, with D tentatively TRBD2 (5 bases). The CDR3 spans 14 residues. Trimming stripped 1 base from V and 6 bases from J, with 11 bases between. Germline-derived CDR1 and CDR2 are LGHNA and YSLEER. CDR3 sequence: CASSQGGMGDTQYF. The CDR3 coding sequence is TGCGCCAGCAGCCAAGGAGGGATGGGCGATACGCAGTATTTT.